This T cell receptor (beta chain) was retrieved from a study of identical twins' blood T cells. This clonotype was counted a few times. One entry per CDR3 protein, called by TCRdb with MiXCR from the 5' RACE reads. This table holds fewer than 450,000 distinct CDR3 sequences, around 30% found once. The specimen was PBMCs. This clonotype originated in a woman aged 18-55 years in good health.

The CDR3 sequence is CASGPRDSSYNEQFF. DNA of the CDR3: TGTGCCAGCGGACCTCGGGACAGCTCCTACAATGAGCAGTTCTTC. This chain joins TRBV3-1 and TRBJ2-1, with 7 bases that match TRBD1. CDR3 length equals 15 residues. Germline-derived CDR1 and CDR2 are LGHDT and YNNKEL (reference sequence). The ends lost 8 bases at V and 0 bases at J; junction bases unmatched: 7.